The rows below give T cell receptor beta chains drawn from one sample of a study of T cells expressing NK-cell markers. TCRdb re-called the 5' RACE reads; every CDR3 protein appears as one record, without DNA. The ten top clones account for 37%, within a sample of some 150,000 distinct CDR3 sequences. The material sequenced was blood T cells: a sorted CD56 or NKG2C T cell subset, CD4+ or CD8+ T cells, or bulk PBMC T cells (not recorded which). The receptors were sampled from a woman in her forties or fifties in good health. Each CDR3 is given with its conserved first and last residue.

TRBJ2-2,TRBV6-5,CASTPGTRITGELFF
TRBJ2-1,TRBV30,CAWNRLAGDEQFF
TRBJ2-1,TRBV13,CASSSWTSLPNEQFF
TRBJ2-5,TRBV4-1,CASSQKQLEETQYF
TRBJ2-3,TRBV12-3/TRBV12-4,CASSPEVPSDTQYF
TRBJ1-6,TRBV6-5,CASSYGGGWNSPLHF
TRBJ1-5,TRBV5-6,CASTLMNGVNQPQHF
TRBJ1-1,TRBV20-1,CSARNWGQMNTEAFF
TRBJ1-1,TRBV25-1,CASSEGTVTEAFF
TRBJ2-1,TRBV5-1,CASSSNRDSGSNEQFF
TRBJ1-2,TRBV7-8,CASSTLGQGMDGYTF
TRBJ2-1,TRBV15,CATSGALSGNEQFF
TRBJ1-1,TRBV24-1,CATRGTGITEAFF
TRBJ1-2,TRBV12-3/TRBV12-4,CASSTTGDYGYTF
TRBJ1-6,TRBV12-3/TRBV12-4,CASSLSGGNSPLHF
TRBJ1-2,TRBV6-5,CASSTTQLGYGYTF
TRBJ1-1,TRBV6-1,CASSEESGGGSEAFF
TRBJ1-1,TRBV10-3,CAISSQATEAFF
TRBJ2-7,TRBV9,CASSKRGTSGSSEQYF
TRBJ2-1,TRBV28,CASGRAAGRADEQFF
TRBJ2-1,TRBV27,CASRPGGFSSYNEQFF
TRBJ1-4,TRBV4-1,CASSPRTGEGEKLFF